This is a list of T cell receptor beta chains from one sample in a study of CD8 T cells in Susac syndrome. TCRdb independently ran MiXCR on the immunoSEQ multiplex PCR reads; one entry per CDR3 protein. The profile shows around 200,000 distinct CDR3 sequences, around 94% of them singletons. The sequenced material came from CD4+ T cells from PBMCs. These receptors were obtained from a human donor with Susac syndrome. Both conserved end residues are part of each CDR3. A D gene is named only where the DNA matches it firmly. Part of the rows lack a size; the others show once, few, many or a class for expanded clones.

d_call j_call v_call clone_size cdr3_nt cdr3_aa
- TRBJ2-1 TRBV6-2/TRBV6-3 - TGTGCCGCGAGGAATGGGGTCAATGAGCAGTTCTTC CAARNGVNEQFF
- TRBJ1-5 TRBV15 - TGTGCCACCAGCAGAGAGCGGGGGGAGCCCCAGCATTTT CATSRERGEPQHF
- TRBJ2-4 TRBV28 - TGTGCCAGCTCTGGTTGGAACATTCAGTACTTC CASSGWNIQYF
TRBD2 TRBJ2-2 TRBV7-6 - TGTGCCAGCAGCTTTAGAAAGGGACTAAGAGGGAGGCACACCGGGGAGCTGTTTTTT CASSFRKGLRGRHTGELFF
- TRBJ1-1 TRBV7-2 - TGTGCCAGCAGCTTAGTACAGAACACTGAAGCTTTCTTT CASSLVQNTEAFF
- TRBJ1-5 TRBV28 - TGTGCCAGCATAGGGGGTATGAATCAGCCCCAGCATTTT CASIGGMNQPQHF
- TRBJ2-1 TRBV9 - TGTGCCAGCAGCGTAGAAGGGACGTCATACAATGAGCAGTTCTTC CASSVEGTSYNEQFF
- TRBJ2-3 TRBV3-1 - TGTGCCAGCAGCCAGAGAGGTCCAGATACGCAGTATTTT CASSQRGPDTQYF
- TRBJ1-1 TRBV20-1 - TGCAGTGCTGGGGACCGCCGTCGGAACACTGAAGCTTTCTTT CSAGDRRRNTEAFF
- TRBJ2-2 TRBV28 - TGTGCCAGCAGATCCGGACGGGAGCTCACCGGGGAGCTGTTTTTT CASRSGRELTGELFF
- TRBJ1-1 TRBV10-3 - TGTGCCATCAGTGAGTCGACGACAGAAGCTTTCTTT CAISESTTEAFF
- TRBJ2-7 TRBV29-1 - TGCAGCGCCGGGACATTCTACGAGCAGTACTTC CSAGTFYEQYF
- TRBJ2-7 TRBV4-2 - TGTGCCAGCAGCCAAGACCAGTGGCAGGGGTCTTCCTACGAGCAGTACTTC CASSQDQWQGSSYEQYF
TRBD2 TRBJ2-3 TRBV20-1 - TGCAGTGCTAGTAGCGGGAGTGGGATCACAGATACGCAGTATTTT CSASSGSGITDTQYF
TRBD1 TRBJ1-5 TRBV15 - TGTGCCACCAGCCCCCGACAGGGTATGGGTCAGCCCCAGCATTTT CATSPRQGMGQPQHF
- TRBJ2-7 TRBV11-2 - TGTGCCAGCAGCCCGTCGCAGGGACCCTACGAGCAGTACTTC CASSPSQGPYEQYF
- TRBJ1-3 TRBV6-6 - TGTGCCAGCAGGAGACGTGACGGTAATCGAAACACCATATATTTT CASRRRDGNRNTIYF
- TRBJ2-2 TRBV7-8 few TGTGCCAGCAGCTCCAGACTCACCGGGGAGCTGTTTTTT CASSSRLTGELFF
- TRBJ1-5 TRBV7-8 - TGTGCCAGCAGCTTAGTCGGGACGGTTAGCAATCAGCCCCAGCATTTT CASSLVGTVSNQPQHF
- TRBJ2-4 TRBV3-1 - TGTGCCAGCAGCCAAGTGCCCGAGGGCATTCAGTACTTC CASSQVPEGIQYF
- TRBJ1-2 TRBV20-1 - TGCAGTGCTAGCCAAACCGGGACACGGATATACACCTTC CSASQTGTRIYTF
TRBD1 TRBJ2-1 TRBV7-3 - TGTGCCAGCAGCTCCGAAGGGACAGTGTCTTACAATGAGCAGTTCTTC CASSSEGTVSYNEQFF
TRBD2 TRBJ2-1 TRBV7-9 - TGTGCCAGCAGCTTAGGGATAGCGGGAGGAAACTACAATGAGCAGTTCTTC CASSLGIAGGNYNEQFF
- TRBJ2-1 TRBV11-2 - TGTGCCAGCAGCTTATTTAGGCAGTCCTACAATGAGCAGTTCTTC CASSLFRQSYNEQFF
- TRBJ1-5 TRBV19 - TGTGCCAGTAGCCCCTCCCGGGCTAGCAATCAGCCCCAGCATTTT CASSPSRASNQPQHF
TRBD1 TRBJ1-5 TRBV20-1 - TGCAGTGCGTGGACAGGTGGTCAGCCCCAGCATTTT CSAWTGGQPQHF